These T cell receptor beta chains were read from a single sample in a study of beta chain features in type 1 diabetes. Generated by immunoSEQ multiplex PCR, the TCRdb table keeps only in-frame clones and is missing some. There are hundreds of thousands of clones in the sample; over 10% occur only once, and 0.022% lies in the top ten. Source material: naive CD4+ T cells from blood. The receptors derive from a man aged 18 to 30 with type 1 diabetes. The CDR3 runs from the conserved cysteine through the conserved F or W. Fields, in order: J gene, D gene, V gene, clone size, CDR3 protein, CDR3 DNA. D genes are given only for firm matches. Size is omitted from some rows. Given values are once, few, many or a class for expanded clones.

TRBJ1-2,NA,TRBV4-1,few,CASSSTVHMGYTF,TGCGCCAGCAGCTCAACAGTACATATGGGCTACACCTTC
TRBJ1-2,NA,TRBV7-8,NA,CASSSSGYGYTF,TGTGCCAGCAGTAGTTCCGGTTATGGCTACACCTTC
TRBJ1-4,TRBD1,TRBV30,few,CAWSLQGQGELEKLFF,TGTGCCTGGTCACTCCAGGGACAGGGGGAGCTTGAAAAACTGTTTTTT
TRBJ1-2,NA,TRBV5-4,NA,CASSLTQEGYGYTF,TGTGCCAGCAGCTTGACACAGGAAGGCTATGGCTACACCTTC
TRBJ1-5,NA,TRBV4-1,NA,CASSQVLRLAQHF,TGCGCCAGCAGCCAAGTTCTAAGATTGGCCCAGCATTTT
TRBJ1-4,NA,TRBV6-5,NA,CASEEDGKLFF,TGTGCCAGCGAGGAGGACGGAAAACTGTTTTTT
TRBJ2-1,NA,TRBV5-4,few,CASSLPGVINEQFF,TGTGCCAGCAGCTTACCAGGGGTAATCAATGAGCAGTTCTTC
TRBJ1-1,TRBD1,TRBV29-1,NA,CSVASPAGQRRNTEAFF,TGCAGCGTTGCAAGCCCGGCGGGACAGAGAAGGAACACTGAAGCTTTCTTT
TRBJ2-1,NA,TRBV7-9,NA,CASSRSLGTQNEQFF,TGTGCCAGCAGCCGATCCCTCGGAACCCAAAATGAGCAGTTCTTC
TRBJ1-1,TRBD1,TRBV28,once,CASSFRGRISEAFF,TGTGCCAGCAGTTTCAGGGGGCGAATCTCTGAAGCTTTCTTT
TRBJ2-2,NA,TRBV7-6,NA,CASSGYHTGELFF,TGTGCCAGCAGCGGGTATCACACCGGGGAGCTGTTTTTT
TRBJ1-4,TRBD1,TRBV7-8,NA,CASSHRDRAWEKLFF,TGTGCCAGCAGCCACCGGGACAGGGCATGGGAAAAACTGTTTTTT
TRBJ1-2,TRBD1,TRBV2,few,CASHNTGGNYGYTF,TGTGCCAGCCATAATACAGGGGGCAACTATGGCTACACCTTC
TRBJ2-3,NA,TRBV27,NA,CASSAWGVADTQYF,TGTGCCAGCAGTGCCTGGGGGGTCGCAGATACGCAGTATTTT
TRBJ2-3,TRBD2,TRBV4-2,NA,CASSQGLASTDTQYF,TGTGCCAGCAGCCAAGGACTAGCTAGCACAGATACGCAGTATTTT
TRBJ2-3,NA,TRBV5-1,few,CASSLGDDTDTQYF,TGCGCCAGCAGCTTGGGGGACGACACAGATACGCAGTATTTT
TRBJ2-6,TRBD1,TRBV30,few,CAWRRGQTAPGANVLTF,TGTGCCTGGAGGAGGGGACAGACAGCTCCTGGGGCCAACGTCCTGACTTTC
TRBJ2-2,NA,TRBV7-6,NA,CASSLGQLTGELFF,TGTGCCAGCAGCTTAGGGCAGCTCACCGGGGAGCTGTTTTTT
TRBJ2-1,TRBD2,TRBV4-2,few,CASSQGAGGLNEQFF,TGTGCCAGCAGCCAAGGAGCGGGGGGGCTGAATGAGCAGTTCTTC
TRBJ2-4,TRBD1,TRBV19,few,CASSIEGTGRNIQYF,TGTGCCAGTAGTATAGAGGGGACAGGGAGAAACATTCAGTACTTC
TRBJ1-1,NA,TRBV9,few,CASSVGAEAFF,TGTGCCAGCAGCGTAGGGGCTGAAGCTTTCTTT
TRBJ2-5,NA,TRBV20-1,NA,CSARVQETQYF,TGCAGTGCCAGAGTTCAAGAGACCCAGTACTTC
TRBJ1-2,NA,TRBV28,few,CASTQSEMSGYTF,TGTGCCAGCACTCAAAGTGAAATGTCGGGCTACACCTTC
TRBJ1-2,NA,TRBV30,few,CAWSASRFYGYTF,TGTGCCTGGAGCGCCAGCCGTTTCTATGGCTACACCTTC
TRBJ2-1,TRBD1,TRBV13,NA,CASSFRDRGINEQFF,TGTGCCAGCAGCTTCCGGGACAGGGGAATCAATGAGCAGTTCTTC
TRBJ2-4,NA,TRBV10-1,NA,CASSERQGGNIQYF,TGCGCCAGCAGTGAGCGGCAGGGGGGAAACATTCAGTACTTC